These 17 T cell receptor beta chains were sequenced from one sample in a study of T-cell memory formation after mild COVID-19. TCRdb redid the calling of the 5' RACE reads with MiXCR, one entry per CDR3 protein. The data contain around 510,000 distinct CDR3 sequences, about 20% of them seen just once; the ten biggest clones take up 7% to 9%. The sample consisted of PBMCs or a T cell subset sorted from them (not recorded which). The source of these receptors is an adult woman who had mild COVID-19 (a few samples of this study predate the infection). Cell type and time point are not known.

This clonotype was seen a few times. This chain links TRBV6-6 with TRBJ2-3; TRBD1 matches at 9 bases. V trimming: 5 bases; J trimming: 4 bases; junction bases outside the gene matches: 13. CDR1 and CDR2 (germline): MNHNY, SVGAGI (reference sequence). The CDR3 spans 17 residues. The CDR3: CASSPKAGTGLADTQYF. CDR3 bases: TGTGCCAGCAGTCCAAAGGCCGGGACAGGGTTGGCAGATACGCAGTATTTT.

V and J are TRBV24-1 and TRBJ2-7, with 10 bases identical to TRBD1. J was trimmed by 3 bases and V by 0 bases; bases with no gene match: 7. The germline V gene has CDR1 KGHDR and CDR2 SFDVKD. The CDR3 is made up of 17 amino acids. CDR3 nucleotides: TGTGCCACCAGTGATTTGCAACCCGGGACAGGGGTCTACGAGCAGTACTTC. Protein sequence: CATSDLQPGTGVYEQYF.

The chain couples TRBV24-1 to TRBJ1-5, with 10 bases that match TRBD1. The CDR3 covers 16 residues. V was pared by 3 bases and J by 5 bases, with 6 bases of the junction left unmatched. The germline V gene encodes CDR1 KGHDR and CDR2 SFDVKD. The CDR3 sequence: CATSDGQGVIDQPQHF. DNA for the CDR3: TGTGCCACCAGTGATGGACAGGGGGTGATCGATCAGCCCCAGCATTTT.

This clonotype was picked up a small number of times. J is TRBJ2-3 and V is TRBV28; D is ambiguous. Germline V gene data show CDR1 as MDHEN and CDR2 as SYDVKM. Between the trimmed V and J ends, which lost 2 bases and 6 bases, there was a span of 9 bases. The length of the CDR3 is 13 residues. The CDR3 region has the DNA TGTGCCAGCAGTTTAATCCCCTCCGATACGCAGTATTTT. Translated, it gives CASSLIPSDTQYF.

The chain employs TRBV7-2 and TRBJ1-2, with D possibly matching TRBD1 (5 bases). The CDR3 is 13 residues long. Trimming took 5 bases from V and 1 from J, leaving 8 bases between them. CDR1 is SGHTA, CDR2 FQGNSA, per germline. As DNA, the CDR3 is TGTGCCAGCAGCCCAGGGTTTAACTATGGCTACACCTTC. It is translated as CASSPGFNYGYTF.

The rearrangement links TRBV27 to TRBJ1-5, with D perhaps matching TRBD1 (6 bases). This CDR3 comprises 16 residues. Per germline, CDR1 MNHEY and CDR2 SMNVEV (reference sequence). Between the trimmed V and J ends, which lost 5 bases and 1 base, there was a span of 15 bases. The CDR3 sequence: CASSRSLQGSNQPQHF. DNA for the CDR3: TGTGCCAGCAGTAGAAGCTTACAGGGAAGCAATCAGCCCCAGCATTTT.

In this sample, this clonotype turned up a few times. The chain has TRBV12-3 or TRBV12-4 and TRBJ1-1, with 7 nucleotides matching TRBD1. V lost 6 bases to trimming and J lost 4 bases; unmatched junction nucleotides: 8. The CDR3 is made up of 14 amino acids. The DNA for the CDR3 is TGTGCCAGCAGGCCGACAGGGTCTGTCACTGAAGCTTTCTTT. This sequence encodes CASRPTGSVTEAFF.

This chain links TRBV5-4 with TRBJ1-1; possibly TRBD1 for D (5 bases). Deletions cut 4 bases from V and 3 bases from J, with 7 bases between. The CDR3 contains 12 residues. In germline, CDR1 is SGHNT, CDR2 YYREEE (reference sequence). The chain's CDR3 is CASSARDTEAFF. The CDR3, as DNA: TGTGCCAGCAGCGCCAGGGACACTGAAGCTTTCTTT.

This clonotype has only a few counts. The chain has TRBV5-6 and TRBJ1-3; D might be TRBD1 (5 bases). Deletions cut 5 bases from V and 1 base from J, with 16 bases between. The germline CDR1 and CDR2 sequences are SGHDT and YYEEEE. This CDR3 spans 16 amino acids. CDR3 sequence: CASSSRDGFSGNTIYF. DNA for the CDR3: TGTGCCAGCAGTTCGAGGGACGGATTTTCTGGAAACACCATATATTTT.

This clonotype was recorded a few times. The chain joins TRBV6-5 to TRBJ2-5, with TRBD1 as a possible D gene (6 bases). In germline, CDR1 is MNHEY, CDR2 SVGAGI. This CDR3 comprises 14 residues. The V end was cut by 4 bases, the J end by 5 bases, with 14 bases between. This CDR3 is CASSFTDRLETQYF. The CDR3 DNA reads TGTGCCAGCAGTTTCACTGACAGGCTCGAGACCCAGTACTTC.

This clonotype was observed many times. In DNA form, the CDR3 reads TGCGCCAGCAGCTTCTCGGGGGGGCCTCCCTACGAGCAGTACTTC. Its translation: CASSFSGGPPYEQYF. The J gene is TRBJ2-7, the V gene TRBV5-1; 8 nucleotides agree with TRBD2. Germline-derived CDR1 and CDR2 are SGHRS and YFSETQ. Trimming took 2 bases from V and 2 from J; bases not matched to a gene: 6. The CDR3 totals 15 residues.

The chain combines TRBV7-9 with TRBJ1-3; no definite D call. This CDR3 has 13 residues. Germline assignment: CDR1 SEHNR and CDR2 FQNEAQ (reference sequence). Trimming removed 1 base at V and 7 bases at J, with 8 bases between. In DNA, the CDR3 is TGTGCCAGCAGCTTAGGGGTAACGAACACCATATATTTT. It translates to CASSLGVTNTIYF.

This sequence joins TRBV6-6 and TRBJ1-5, with D possibly being TRBD1 (5 bases). CDR1 is MNHNY, CDR2 SVGAGI, per germline (reference sequence). The CDR3 sequence is 13 residues long. V dropped 5 bases and J dropped 7 bases, with 12 bases sitting between them. CDR3 DNA: TGTGCCAGCAGTGTGACCCAGGGACAGCCCCAGCATTTT. Protein product: CASSVTQGQPQHF.

This clonotype turned up a few times. The genes are TRBV12-3 or TRBV12-4 and TRBJ2-1, with D maybe TRBD1 (5 bases). The CDR3 sequence is 19 residues long. V lost 6 bases and J lost 2, with 26 bases in between. This CDR3 reads CASSTTGSALSMAYNEQFF. For the CDR3, the DNA is TGTGCCAGCAGCACAACAGGCTCAGCCCTTAGTATGGCCTACAATGAGCAGTTCTTC.

This clonotype appeared a few times. The V and J genes are TRBV29-1 and TRBJ2-2; no definite D call. The germline V gene has CDR1 SQVTM and CDR2 ANQGSEA. V was shortened by 1 base and J by 1 base, with 7 bases between the two germline ends. The CDR3 spans 14 residues. The CDR3 is CSVEALVNTGELFF. The DNA of the CDR3 is TGCAGCGTTGAAGCCCTAGTGAACACCGGGGAGCTGTTTTTT.

The chain recombines TRBV7-8 with TRBJ1-5; no firm D call. V was trimmed by 0 bases and J by 0 bases, leaving 9 bases between them. The CDR3 has 16 residues. From germline, CDR1 is SGHVS and CDR2 FQNEAQ. The CDR3 nucleotides are TGTGCCAGCAGCTTAGCTGGGCAGCCTAGCAATCAGCCCCAGCATTTT. Translated: CASSLAGQPSNQPQHF.

The chain links TRBV6-5 to TRBJ2-3, with D uncertain. The V gene's germline CDR1 is MNHEY and CDR2 SVGAGI. The CDR3 consists of 13 residues. V lost 7 bases and J lost 0, with 8 bases in between. The CDR3 bases are TGTGCCAGCAAGGCCCAGAGCACAGATACGCAGTATTTT. It specifies CASKAQSTDTQYF.